These 32 T cell receptor beta chains came from one sample sequenced in a study of STAT3 mutations in large granular lymphocyte leukemia. Regarding the study as a whole: Every T-cell large granular lymphocyte leukemia patient had at least one immunodominant TCR beta clonotype.

Sequenced by immunoSEQ multiplex PCR; TCRdb stores in-frame clones only, minus some. The repertoire has 8,500 to 11,000 clones, about 85% of them found once; the top ten carry roughly a quarter. Which antigens these TCRs recognize remains unknown. The sample taken for sequencing was peripheral blood mononuclear cells. All receptors derive from a man between 60 and 75 years old with T-cell large granular lymphocyte leukemia. Some clones in this sample may be carry-over from other donors' samples.

The J gene is TRBJ2-7, the V gene TRBV27, with D hard to call. The CDR3 is 15 amino acids. V lost 2 bases and J lost 5, with 16 bases in between. CDR1 and CDR2 from the germline V gene are MNHEY and SMNVEV (reference sequence). The CDR3 nucleotides are TGTGCCAGCAGTTTAAGGACGTCCGGCGTCCACGAGCAGTACTTC. Protein product: CASSLRTSGVHEQYF.

The chain links TRBV9 to TRBJ2-3; tentative D call: TRBD1 (6 bases). Germline lookup yields CDR1 SGDLS and CDR2 YYNGEE. CDR3 size: 16 residues. Trimming stripped 0 bases from V and 2 bases from J, with 13 bases between. This CDR3 reads CASSVDGRGDTDTQYF. In nucleotides, the CDR3 is TGTGCCAGCAGCGTAGATGGCAGGGGAGACACAGATACGCAGTATTTT.

The chain recombines TRBV11-1 with TRBJ1-4; the match to TRBD1 covers 7 bases. The CDR3 has 16 residues. Unmatched junction bases numbered 5, after V lost 4 bases and J lost 0 bases. Per germline, CDR1 SGHAT and CDR2 FQDESV (reference sequence). This CDR3 reads CASSSGTVATNEKLFF. The CDR3, as DNA: TGTGCCAGCAGCTCCGGGACAGTTGCAACTAATGAAAAACTGTTTTTT.

This sequence joins TRBV19 and TRBJ1-3, with D possibly being TRBD1 (5 bases). V dropped 5 bases and J dropped 0 bases, with 11 bases sitting between them. Per germline, CDR1 LNHDA and CDR2 SQIVND (reference sequence). The CDR3 length is 15 residues. The CDR3 sequence is CASSAQGLSGNTIYF. The DNA of the CDR3 is TGTGCCAGTAGTGCCCAGGGACTCTCTGGAAACACCATATATTTT.

The rearrangement uses TRBV2 and TRBJ1-2, with no clear D. V gave up 1 base and J gave up 4 bases, with 10 bases separating them. Germline V gene lookup returns CDR1 SNHLY and CDR2 FYNNEI. The CDR3 length is 14 residues. The CDR3 loop reads CASSEVPGGYGYTF. In nucleotides, the CDR3 is TGTGCCAGCAGTGAAGTTCCGGGCGGCTATGGCTACACCTTC.

The chain has TRBV11-2 and TRBJ2-6; 12 bases agree with TRBD2. Germline assignment: CDR1 SGHAT and CDR2 FQNNGV. J lost 3 bases, V lost 8 bases, and 11 bases had no gene match. The CDR3 loop spans 18 amino acids. The CDR3 region has the DNA TGTGCCAGCGTACCTAGCGGGAGGGCCTTAGGTGGGGCCAACGTCCTGACTTTC. Translating gives CASVPSGRALGGANVLTF.

CDR3 in DNA: TGTGCCAGCATCGAAACCGGGACTAGACTTTTTTCCGAGCAGTACTTC. This gives the protein CASIETGTRLFSEQYF. The J gene is TRBJ2-7, the V gene TRBV2; 8 nucleotides align to TRBD2. The CDR3 loop spans 16 amino acids. Trimming at V came to 7 bases and at J to 6 bases, leaving 17 bases not matched to a gene. The V gene's germline CDR1 is SNHLY and CDR2 FYNNEI.

The rearrangement links TRBV9 to TRBJ2-7; D not certain. The CDR3 extends over 13 amino acids. The V end was cut by 0 bases, the J end by 4 bases, with 8 bases between. CDR1 SGDLS and CDR2 YYNGEE come from the germline V gene. CDR3 sequence: CASSVDGGYEQYF. CDR3 nucleotide sequence: TGTGCCAGCAGCGTAGACGGCGGATACGAGCAGTACTTC.

This chain connects TRBV2 to TRBJ2-1; 10 bases map to TRBD2. Germline loops: CDR1 SNHLY, CDR2 FYNNEI. The CDR3 runs to 14 residues. Germline trimming cut 9 bases from V and 7 bases from J; bases unmatched to any gene: 9. The CDR3 sequence: CARGVAGGSNEQFF. DNA of the CDR3: TGTGCCAGGGGGGTAGCGGGAGGTTCGAATGAGCAGTTCTTC.

This chain joins TRBV5-1 and TRBJ2-1; 11 nucleotides align to TRBD2. The germline V gene encodes CDR1 SGHRS and CDR2 YFSETQ. This CDR3 has 18 amino acids. Trimming took 4 bases from V and 10 from J; bases not matched to a gene: 19. In DNA, the CDR3 is TGCGCCAGCAGCCAACTCTTGAGACTAGCGGGATCTAGGCGAGAGCAGTTCTTC. Translated: CASSQLLRLAGSRREQFF.

The chain carries TRBV7-3 and TRBJ2-2; 8 nucleotides agree with TRBD2. The CDR3 contains 18 residues. CDR1 is SGHTA and CDR2 is FQGTGA in the germline V gene. After removal of 5 bases from V and 5 bases from J, the junction contained 16 bases not matched to a gene. CDR3 loop: CASSDLASGRARTGELFF. In DNA, the CDR3 is TGTGCCAGCAGCGACTTAGCATCCGGGAGGGCGAGGACCGGGGAGCTGTTTTTT.

This chain uses TRBV6-5 with TRBJ1-1; perhaps TRBD1 as D (5 bases). The CDR3 has 14 residues. CDR1 and CDR2 from the germline V gene are MNHEY and SVGAGI. Trimming took 6 bases from V and 1 from J, leaving 12 bases between them. CDR3 region: CASRAPGTNTEAFF. CDR3 coding DNA: TGTGCCAGCAGGGCCCCAGGGACGAACACTGAAGCTTTCTTT.

The chain is built from TRBV30 and TRBJ1-2; D is possibly TRBD1 (5 bases). V lost 5 bases and J 7 bases, leaving 11 bases between the germline ends. The CDR3 covers 11 residues. CDR1 and CDR2 (germline): GTSNPN, SVGIG (reference sequence). The CDR3 nucleotides read TGTGCCTGGGAGGTTGGGGGTGGCTACACCTTC. This encodes CAWEVGGGYTF.

The chain recombines TRBV4-1 with TRBJ2-1; perhaps TRBD2 as D (5 bases). Germline V gives CDR1 MGHRA, CDR2 YSYEKL. Deletions cut 5 bases from V and 8 bases from J, with 16 bases between. The length of the CDR3 is 14 residues. CDR3 nucleotides: TGCGCCAGCAGCGCCATCGGGGAAGGCGATGAGCAGTTCTTC. Residues: CASSAIGEGDEQFF.

The rearrangement links TRBV28 to TRBJ1-4; TRBD1 might be the D (5 bases). CDR1 is MDHEN, CDR2 SYDVKM, per germline. The CDR3 is made up of 17 amino acids. Deletions cut 6 bases from V and 1 base from J, with 18 bases between. The CDR3 region has the DNA TGTGCCAGCAGCCCCCGGGACCCCTCGCGAACTAATGAAAAACTGTTTTTT. Protein product: CASSPRDPSRTNEKLFF.

The chain recombines TRBV5-1 with TRBJ2-2; no clear D gene. V was clipped by 3 bases and J by 0 bases, with 12 bases between them. Germline V lookup: CDR1 SGHRS, CDR2 YFSETQ. The CDR3 is 16 amino acids. The CDR3: CASSWGSLTNTGELFF. The CDR3 DNA follows: TGCGCCAGCAGCTGGGGTTCTCTAACGAACACCGGGGAGCTGTTTTTT.

The chain is built from TRBV10-3 and TRBJ1-5; no clear D gene. CDR3 length equals 12 residues. Trimming took 0 bases from V and 4 from J, leaving 1 base between them. Germline values: CDR1 ENHRY, CDR2 SYGVKD. The CDR3 reads CAISESNQPQHF. The CDR3 DNA reads TGTGCCATCAGTGAGTCGAATCAGCCCCAGCATTTT.

The chain is built from TRBV30 and TRBJ2-2; 10 nucleotides agree with TRBD1. The V gene's germline CDR1 is GTSNPN and CDR2 SVGIG (reference sequence). The CDR3 length is 15 residues. Trimming took 2 bases from V and 3 from J; bases not matched to a gene: 3. The CDR3 DNA is TGTGCCTGGAGTTGGGACAGGGGTTACACCGGGGAGCTGTTTTTT. It encodes CAWSWDRGYTGELFF.

CDR3 loop: CAWGQSNEKLFF. Written as DNA, the CDR3 is TGTGCCTGGGGACAGTCTAATGAAAAACTGTTTTTT. The chain is built from TRBV30 and TRBJ1-4; tentatively, D is TRBD1 (6 bases). The CDR3 is made up of 12 amino acids. The germline V gene encodes CDR1 GTSNPN and CDR2 SVGIG (reference sequence). V was shortened by 5 bases and J by 3 bases, with 7 bases between the two germline ends.

The CDR3 DNA sequence: TGTGCCAGCAGCTTGGCCCCTGCCGGAGGCCCCGGGGAGCTGTTTTTT. Translated, it gives CASSLAPAGGPGELFF. This sequence joins TRBV5-4 and TRBJ2-2, with D perhaps matching TRBD2 (5 bases). This CDR3 region has 16 residues. Trimming took off 0 bases at V and 6 bases at J, with 15 bases between the two ends. The germline CDR1 and CDR2 sequences are SGHNT and YYREEE (reference sequence). The complete variable domain, with remaining parts taken from reference TRBV5-4 and TRBJ2-2, reads ETGVTQSPTHLIKTRGQQVTLRCSSQSGHNTVSWYQQALGQGPQFIFQYYREEENGRGNFPPRFSGLQFPNYSSELNVNALELDDSALYLCASSLAPAGGPGELFFGEGSRLTVL.

CDR3 DNA: TGTGCCAGCCGACCAAGGGGGGGTTTGAACTATGGCTACACCTTC. It encodes CASRPRGGLNYGYTF. V and J are TRBV27 and TRBJ1-2; tentatively, D is TRBD1 (6 bases). The germline CDR1 and CDR2 sequences are MNHEY and SMNVEV (reference sequence). Trimming removed 8 bases from V and 2 bases from J, with 18 bases in between. CDR3 size: 15 residues.

The chain has TRBV5-6 and TRBJ1-1; 8 bases are a match to TRBD1. Trimming took 4 bases from V and 5 from J; bases not matched to a gene: 10. The CDR3 has 15 amino acids. Germline loops: CDR1 SGHDT, CDR2 YYEEEE. The CDR3 DNA reads as TGTGCCAGCAGCCTGTACCAGGGGGCAATTACTGAAGCTTTCTTT. This gives the protein CASSLYQGAITEAFF.

The chain uses TRBV7-8 and TRBJ2-7, with TRBD2 as a possible D gene (6 bases). V was clipped by 6 bases and J by 3 bases, with 18 bases between them. Germline V gene sequence: CDR1 SGHVS, CDR2 FQNEAQ. This CDR3 is 15 amino acids long. The DNA of the CDR3 is TGTGCCAGCAGTGGTCCCCTCCTGGACTACTACGAGCAGTACTTC. Its protein is CASSGPLLDYYEQYF.

This chain links TRBV29-1 with TRBJ2-7; possible D gene TRBD2, 6 bases. V was cut by 4 bases and J by 7 bases, with 20 bases left in between. Per germline, CDR1 SQVTM and CDR2 ANQGSEA. CDR3 length: 14 amino acids. CDR3 amino acids: CSVAPSLARGEQYF. The CDR3 coding sequence is TGCAGCGTTGCACCGTCACTAGCTCGGGGGGAGCAGTACTTC.

J is TRBJ2-2 and V is TRBV7-2; 12 bases are shared with TRBD2. The CDR3 is 17 residues long. Germline V gene lookup returns CDR1 SGHTA and CDR2 FQGNSA. Trimming at V came to 4 bases and at J to 4 bases, leaving 7 bases not matched to a gene. CDR3 residues: CASSSPVGLAGTGELFF. CDR3 DNA: TGTGCCAGCAGCTCACCTGTGGGACTAGCGGGCACCGGGGAGCTGTTTTTT.

The chain joins TRBV21-1 to TRBJ2-7; the table's D call, TRBD1, has no DNA check behind it. TRBV21-1 is a known pseudogene. The CDR3 loop spans 15 amino acids. DNA for the CDR3: TGTGCCAGCAGCAATATTGGCAGGGGAGCCTACGAGCAGTACTTC. Encoded protein: CASSNIGRGAYEQYF.

The V gene is TRBV18, the J gene TRBJ2-7; no definite D call. Germline V gives CDR1 KGHSH, CDR2 LQKENI. The CDR3 extends over 13 amino acids. Between the trimmed V and J ends, which lost 4 bases and 3 bases, there was a span of 10 bases. In DNA form, the CDR3 reads TGTGCCAGCTCACAGGGTTTTCACTACGAGCAGTACTTC. Translated: CASSQGFHYEQYF.

V is TRBV28 and J is TRBJ2-3, with D hard to call. The V end was cut by 4 bases, the J end by 4 bases, with 6 bases between. CDR3 length equals 12 residues. In germline, CDR1 is MDHEN, CDR2 SYDVKM. CDR3 sequence reads: CASSSSADTQYF. As DNA, the CDR3 is TGTGCCAGCAGTTCTTCAGCAGATACGCAGTATTTT.

CDR3 loop: CASSQEIGTSPFFSYEQYF. The CDR3 DNA follows: TGCGCCAGCAGCCAAGAGATCGGGACTAGCCCCTTTTTCTCCTACGAGCAGTACTTC. The V and J genes are TRBV4-1 and TRBJ2-7; 9 bases are shared with TRBD2. The V gene end was trimmed by 0 bases and the J gene end by 0 bases; junction bases not matched to a gene: 12. From germline, CDR1 is MGHRA and CDR2 YSYEKL. This CDR3 spans 19 amino acids.

This chain uses TRBV5-1 with TRBJ2-5, with TRBD2 identical over 7 bases. Germline V gene sequence: CDR1 SGHRS, CDR2 YFSETQ. Germline trimming cut 2 bases from V and 3 bases from J; bases unmatched to any gene: 10. This CDR3 contains 16 residues. CDR3 protein: CASSFLWGGSEETQYF. The CDR3 bases are TGCGCCAGCAGCTTCCTTTGGGGCGGGAGTGAAGAGACCCAGTACTTC.

This clone was observed a single time. CDR3 sequence (DNA): TGCGCCAGCAGCCAACCAGGACTAGTCCCCCATACGCAGTATTTT. Amino acid sequence: CASSQPGLVPHTQYF. The V and J genes are TRBV4-3 and TRBJ2-3; TRBD2 agrees at 7 bases. The length of the CDR3 is 15 residues. V trimming: 2 bases; J trimming: 7 bases; junction bases outside the gene matches: 9. Germline CDR1 LGHNA, CDR2 YSLEER.

This clone was seen a single time. The rearrangement links TRBV30 to TRBJ1-3; D unresolved. CDR1 GTSNPN and CDR2 SVGIG come from the germline V gene (reference sequence). The CDR3 is 13 amino acids. Trimming cost V 3 bases and J 1 base, with 7 bases left between them. CDR3 nucleotides: TGTGCCTGGAGAATTACTTCTGGAAACACCATATATTTT. Residues: CAWRITSGNTIYF.